These 21 T cell receptor beta chains were all obtained from the same sample, sequenced in a study of technical replicates of blood from a few donors. The protocol was immunoSEQ multiplex PCR, while the TCRdb copy is restricted to in-frame clones and leaves out a portion. Seen here are around 81,000 clones, more than 90% observed once, and the top ten hold roughly 0.36%. The source material was T cells isolated from PBMCs. The source of these receptors is a human donor in good health.

The chain couples TRBV7-2 to TRBJ2-7; 8 bases are a match to TRBD1. The J segment lost 3 bases and the V segment lost 1 base, leaving 2 bases of the junction unmatched. Germline values: CDR1 SGHTA, CDR2 FQGNSA. This CDR3 is 14 amino acids long. CDR3 in DNA: TGTGCCAGCAGCTTAGGGACAGGGAGCTACGAGCAGTACTTC. Protein sequence: CASSLGTGSYEQYF.

The CDR3 nucleotides read TGTGCCAGCAGTTTTACAGGGGACGAAAAACTGTTTTTT. Encoded protein: CASSFTGDEKLFF. This sequence joins TRBV28 and TRBJ1-4; 7 bases match TRBD1. Germline V gene data show CDR1 as MDHEN and CDR2 as SYDVKM. The CDR3 is 13 residues long. The ends lost 3 bases at V and 8 bases at J; junction bases unmatched: 3.

V usage is TRBV4-1 and J usage is TRBJ2-7; TRBD1 matches at 9 bases. V gave up 5 bases and J gave up 3 bases; unmatched junction bases: 5. CDR1 is MGHRA and CDR2 is YSYEKL in the germline V gene. The CDR3 has 14 amino acids. The CDR3 sequence: CASSERQGVYEQYF. DNA for the CDR3: TGCGCCAGCAGCGAACGACAGGGGGTCTACGAGCAGTACTTC.

The chain employs TRBV5-1 and TRBJ2-3, with D hard to call. The V end lost 0 bases, the J end lost 4 bases, and 6 bases lay between the germline ends. CDR1 is SGHRS, CDR2 YFSETQ, per germline. This CDR3 is 13 amino acids long. The CDR3: CASSLALSDTQYF. CDR3 bases: TGCGCCAGCAGCTTGGCCCTTTCAGATACGCAGTATTTT.

The V gene is TRBV5-1, the J gene TRBJ2-7, with D perhaps TRBD2 (5 bases). The length of the CDR3 is 14 residues. The V end lost 0 bases, the J end lost 4 bases, and 11 bases lay between the germline ends. The germline V gene has CDR1 SGHRS and CDR2 YFSETQ. This CDR3 is CASSLGEGRYEQYF. DNA of the CDR3: TGCGCCAGCAGCTTGGGCGAAGGGAGATACGAGCAGTACTTC. The whole variable domain, remainder taken from reference TRBV5-1 and TRBJ2-7, is KAGVTQTPRYLIKTRGQQVTLSCSPISGHRSVSWYQQTPGQGLQFLFEYFSETQRNKGNFPGRFSGRQFSNSRSEMNVSTLELGDSALYLCASSLGEGRYEQYFGPGTRLTVT.

For the CDR3, the DNA is TGTGCCAGCAGTGGATATAGACGACAGGGGGCGGATGGCTACACCTTC. Translated, it gives CASSGYRRQGADGYTF. V usage is TRBV6-1 and J usage is TRBJ1-2; 10 bases map to TRBD1. This CDR3 is 16 amino acids long. Trimming cost V 4 bases and J 6 bases; bases outside gene matches: 11. Germline values: CDR1 MNHNS, CDR2 SASEGT.

J is TRBJ2-1 and V is TRBV5-4, with 8 bases identical to TRBD1. V shed 4 bases, J shed 4 bases, and the junction held 7 bases outside the gene matches. Germline V gene lookup returns CDR1 SGHNT and CDR2 YYREEE (reference sequence). The CDR3 sequence is 15 residues long. The CDR3 protein is CASSKDRGLYNEQFF. As DNA, the CDR3 is TGTGCCAGCAGCAAAGACAGGGGCCTTTACAATGAGCAGTTCTTC. Looking up the rest from reference TRBV5-4 and TRBJ2-1 gives the full variable domain: ETGVTQSPTHLIKTRGQQVTLRCSSQSGHNTVSWYQQALGQGPQFIFQYYREEENGRGNFPPRFSGLQFPNYSSELNVNALELDDSALYLCASSKDRGLYNEQFFGPGTRLTVL.

The CDR3 nucleotides read TGTGCCAGTAGTACCCTAGTACGGGGGGACACTGAAGCTTTCTTT. Encoded protein: CASSTLVRGDTEAFF. This chain connects TRBV19 to TRBJ1-1; D might be TRBD1 (5 bases). The ends were cut back, 4 bases at V and 3 bases at J, with 15 bases in the middle. The CDR3 spans 15 residues. CDR1 is LNHDA, CDR2 SQIVND, per germline (reference sequence).

V gene TRBV2 combines with J gene TRBJ1-5, with TRBD1 matching over 7 bases. The V gene's germline CDR1 is SNHLY and CDR2 FYNNEI. This CDR3 is 15 amino acids long. J lost 4 bases, V lost 4 bases, and 7 bases had no gene match. The CDR3 region has the DNA TGTGCCAGCAGTGTTATACAGGGGAGTAATCAGCCCCAGCATTTT. This translates into CASSVIQGSNQPQHF.

CDR3 nucleotide sequence: TGTGCCAGCAGTTTATTTCTAGCGGGAGGGAGAAATACGCAGTATTTT. This translates into CASSLFLAGGRNTQYF. The J gene is TRBJ2-3, the V gene TRBV28, with 12 bases lining up with TRBD2. Trimming cost V 1 base and J 7 bases; bases outside gene matches: 6. CDR3 size: 16 residues. Germline V gene data show CDR1 as MDHEN and CDR2 as SYDVKM.

CDR3 amino acids: CASSLVQGETQYF. The CDR3, as DNA: TGTGCCAGCAGCTTGGTCCAGGGAGAGACCCAGTACTTC. This chain uses TRBV5-5 with TRBJ2-5; TRBD1 is a possible D gene (5 bases). This CDR3 spans 13 amino acids. CDR1 is SGHKS and CDR2 is YYEKEE in the germline V gene (reference sequence). Trimming pared 0 bases from V and 4 bases from J, leaving 7 bases between.

The chain links TRBV19 to TRBJ2-1, with D uncertain. V gave up 7 bases and J gave up 0 bases, with 10 bases separating them. The CDR3 spans 14 residues. Germline V gives CDR1 LNHDA, CDR2 SQIVND (reference sequence). Written as DNA, the CDR3 is TGTGCCAGTACCATACGCAGCTCCTACAATGAGCAGTTCTTC. It specifies CASTIRSSYNEQFF. The whole variable domain, remainder taken from reference TRBV19 and TRBJ2-1, is DGGITQSPKYLFRKEGQNVTLSCEQNLNHDAMYWYRQDPGQGLRLIYYSQIVNDFQKGDIAEGYSVSREKKESFPLTVTSAQKNPTAFYLCASTIRSSYNEQFFGPGTRLTVL.

The chain employs TRBV18 and TRBJ1-5; tentative D call: TRBD1 (5 bases). Trimming removed 3 bases at V and 4 bases at J, with 13 bases between. CDR3 length: 15 residues. In germline, CDR1 is KGHSH, CDR2 LQKENI. The CDR3 region is CASSPETGVNQPQHF. The CDR3 DNA reads TGTGCCAGCTCACCTGAAACAGGTGTAAATCAGCCCCAGCATTTT. Based on the CDR3 plus reference TRBV18 and TRBJ1-5, the full variable domain is NAGVMQNPRHLVRRRGQEARLRCSPMKGHSHVYWYRQLPEEGLKFMVYLQKENIIDESGMPKERFSAEFPKEGPSILRIQQVVRGDSAAYFCASSPETGVNQPQHFGDGTRLSIL.

The CDR3 sequence: CASSLPGNTIYF. CDR3 sequence (DNA): TGTGCCAGTAGCCTACCGGGAAACACCATATATTTT. This chain connects TRBV19 to TRBJ1-3; D is ambiguous. Germline V lookup: CDR1 LNHDA, CDR2 SQIVND (reference sequence). This CDR3 region has 12 residues. V lost 6 bases to trimming and J lost 4 bases, with 7 bases between them.

This chain connects TRBV29-1 to TRBJ1-2; D unresolved. This CDR3 has 15 residues. The V gene's germline CDR1 is SQVTM and CDR2 ANQGSEA. V gave up 0 bases and J gave up 2 bases, with 13 bases separating them. As DNA, the CDR3 is TGCAGCGTTGAAGATCTTCTTGCACGGAACTATGGCTACACCTTC. Translating it yields CSVEDLLARNYGYTF.

This chain joins TRBV28 and TRBJ2-7; tentatively, D is TRBD1 (5 bases). Deletions cut 6 bases from V and 6 bases from J, with 15 bases between. This CDR3 contains 13 residues. CDR1 and CDR2 (germline): MDHEN, SYDVKM. CDR3: CASRATGFPEQYF. CDR3 in DNA: TGTGCCAGCAGAGCTACAGGTTTTCCCGAGCAGTACTTC.

The chain is built from TRBV6-4 and TRBJ2-5, with 8 bases aligning to TRBD2. V shed 5 bases, J shed 2 bases, and the junction held 7 bases outside the gene matches. This CDR3 has 15 amino acids. Germline V gives CDR1 MRHNA, CDR2 SNTAGT. The CDR3 DNA follows: TGTGCCAGCAGTATTGCGGGAGGCCGACAAGAGACCCAGTACTTC. Its protein is CASSIAGGRQETQYF.

The V call is TRBV5-5, the J call TRBJ2-7; TRBD2 might be the D (6 bases). The germline V and J ends were trimmed by 5 bases and 0 bases, with 15 bases remaining between them. Germline V lookup: CDR1 SGHKS, CDR2 YYEKEE (reference sequence). CDR3 size: 15 residues. The DNA of the CDR3 is TGTGCCAGCAGGGTGCGGGACGAAAGCTCCTACGAGCAGTACTTC. Its protein is CASRVRDESSYEQYF.

The rearrangement joins TRBV5-5 to TRBJ2-7; no clear D gene. The germline V gene encodes CDR1 SGHKS and CDR2 YYEKEE (reference sequence). Trimming took off 1 base at V and 6 bases at J, with 14 bases between the two ends. This CDR3 comprises 14 residues. For the CDR3, the DNA is TGTGCCAGCAGCTTGACCCCGACACTCCCCGAGCAGTACTTC. Translation gives CASSLTPTLPEQYF. The variable domain in full, with the rest retrieved from reference TRBV5-5 and TRBJ2-7, is DAGVTQSPTHLIKTRGQQVTLRCSPISGHKSVSWYQQVLGQGPQFIFQYYEKEERGRGNFPDRFSARQFPNYSSELNVNALLLGDSALYLCASSLTPTLPEQYFGPGTRLTVT.

This sequence joins TRBV30 and TRBJ1-2; no clear D. This CDR3 has 13 amino acids. Trimming took 5 bases from V and 5 from J, leaving 15 bases between them. CDR1 and CDR2 from the germline V gene are GTSNPN and SVGIG (reference sequence). The CDR3 region has the DNA TGTGCCTGGGGGCGTACGGTGAAGTATGGCTACACCTTC. It codes for CAWGRTVKYGYTF.

The rearrangement links TRBV6-4 to TRBJ2-2; D gene ambiguous. The CDR3 loop spans 15 amino acids. Germline CDR1 and CDR2: MRHNA and SNTAGT. V dropped 3 bases and J dropped 2 bases, with 10 bases sitting between them. In nucleotides, the CDR3 is TGTGCCAGCAGTGAAAGACTGGATAACACCGGGGAGCTGTTTTTT. It encodes CASSERLDNTGELFF.